The entry that follows covers one T cell receptor beta chain sequence. Its binding antigen is unknown. The input lacks base qualities; no much larger clone sits a single base away. The data were obtained in a study of cytomegalovirus exposure and HLA in healthy donors (dated by TCRdb to 2015 to 2018). About the full investigation: According to an earlier analysis of 587 of the donors, roughly 180 million T cells yielded some 120 million unique TCR beta sequences and roughly 280 Gb of sequence data. An early release covering roughly 600 HLA-typed donors comprised about 320 gigabases of sequencing data and 85 million or so unique TCR sequences. The genetic ancestry cluster associated with self-reported Caucasian donors included 80% to 90% of the 300 to 450 genotyped donors. The study aimed to test whether signatures of past pathogen exposure could be identified by cataloging public T cell receptors. The T cell repertoires of 670 or so subjects were profiled by immunosequencing and related to cytomegalovirus serostatus. A separate validation cohort of 100 to 150 different subjects was used in addition to the 666-subject first cohort. To predict cytomegalovirus infection status, the study combined high-throughput TCR immunosequencing, statistical association of individual TCRs with disease status, and machine learning. In a later analysis, previously published TCR beta repertoires from 670 or so donors were re-analyzed and high-resolution HLA genotyping was added so that TCR occurrence patterns could be studied. Rather than drawing on any new phenotypic data, the later analysis identified candidate immune exposures from TCR beta sequences and the way those sequences occurred across donors. An earlier analysis of some 500 of the donors applied high-throughput TCR beta sequencing to assess whether each TCR beta V gene segment acted as functional or pseudogenic. Donor age, sex, ethnicity and CMV serostatus were collected together with the repertoire data. A later genetic analysis used genome-wide SNP genotypes for about three fifths of the 666 donors, treating that subset as a discovery cohort. All discovery cohort repertoires had been generated using a single sequencing platform. HLA typing included class I and class II loci at four-digit resolution. Typing coverage differed by locus: A, B, C, DRB1 and DQB1 were typed in roughly 629-640 donors, DQA1 in about 500, DPA1 in 600 to 610, and DPB1 in 450 to 490. Because of strong linkage in the cohort, 4 to 6 DR-DQ haplotypes were treated as single units for association and clustering. Across 398 genotyped donors of the cohort, an average of about 200,000 unique TCR beta nucleotide sequences per donor were sequenced, and approximately 17% of those sequences were non-productive.

The cohort consisted of more than 650 healthy bone marrow donors. Cohort members were all nominally healthy when sampled, although unrecorded immune exposures were likely present. The donor was CMV seronegative and was included in the group of hundreds of seronegative cohort members. A peripheral blood sample was provided by each donor, and peripheral blood mononuclear cells were used for TCR beta sequencing. The Qiagen DNeasy Blood Extraction Kit was used to extract genomic DNA from the blood cell samples. Libraries were built with the immunoSEQ multiplex PCR assay. The multiplex PCR relied on a mix of 60 forward primers for TCR Vbeta segments and 13 reverse primers for TCR Jbeta segments. The CDR3 region of rearranged TCR beta genes was amplified from genomic DNA with a multiplex PCR assay. On the Illumina HiSeq System, the amplified TCR beta libraries were sequenced as 87-base-pair reads. The study's processing was this. In a later analysis, around 80 million unique TCR beta chains were counted across the 500 to 850 repertoires, and some 10 million of these chains were shared by at least two donors. A nearest-neighbor algorithm error-corrected the raw reads and collapsed the reads into unique sequences, merging closely related sequences to remove PCR and sequencing errors. V, D and J gene segments were assigned by aligning CDR3 sequences to IMGT reference sequences. Each retained sequence needed at least a six-nucleotide match to both a V gene segment and a J gene segment. A rearrangement counted as productive if the CDR3 had no stop codons and remained in frame with V and J, and every other rearrangement counted as non-productive. Following IMGT convention, CDR3 was defined as the stretch from the second conserved V-encoded cysteine up to the conserved J-encoded phenylalanine. Sequences without an unambiguous match to a single V gene segment were excluded from the earlier analysis of a few hundred of the donors. An earlier analysis of fewer than 750 of the donors classified V segments as functional when productive rearrangements were above 56.7% and as segregating when the standard deviation between donors was above 5%. A statistical classification framework was built to diagnose cytomegalovirus status from the catalog of TCR beta chain sequences. A later analysis assigned V and J genes by comparing TCR nucleotide sequences with IMGT/GENE-DB human TR gene sequences. A later analysis assigned CDR3 sequences and most-parsimonious VDJ recombination scenarios with the TCRdist pipeline. In a later analysis, every TCR beta chain was defined by the combination of its CDR3 amino acid sequence and its V-gene family, and reads without a unique V-gene family were dropped. A later analysis removed over 500 highly shared, low-generation-probability nucleotide sequences to deal with suspected cross-contamination and a sequencing artifact. In a later analysis, a clonal expansion index for each public chain was calculated from normalized within-repertoire ranks of inferred template counts. In a later analysis, generation probabilities were computed using a VDJ recombination model fitted to out-of-frame rearrangements, and the results were checked against IGoR. In a later analysis, TCR-TCR, TCR-HLA and TCR-CMV co-occurrence was scored with hypergeometric tests, and a repertoire-size bias correction was applied to TCR pairs. To estimate false discovery rates, a later analysis permuted the HLA or CMV assignments 20 times. In a later analysis, co-occurring TCRs were grouped with DBSCAN, and TCRdist sequence similarity was added when clustering was performed within HLA-allele-positive subsets. Co-occurrence clustering excluded repertoires with fewer than 30,000 or more than 120,000 public chains, plus five with anomalous nucleotide sharing. TCRdb's version of the immuneACCESS table is confined to in-frame rearrangements and falls short of the full clone set. An unresolved V gene accounts for under half of the shortfall where checked; the remainder is of unknown origin. V, J and clone size reflect that table, while D and trimming were determined from the DNA. This sample gives around 150,000 clones in total; around 78% of them show up just once. Jointly, the top ten make up less than 1.2% of the sample.

Overall results and qualifications from the work: Three of the identified cytomegalovirus-associated TCR beta chains were confirmed in vitro to be specific for cytomegalovirus antigens. A further reported finding was that TCR beta sequences accurately predicted the HLA-A and HLA-B alleles for most subjects in the first cohort. In a later analysis, TCR association rates were found to vary across HLA loci, with the most associated TCRs seen for DRB1 alleles and the fewest for HLA-C alleles. In a later analysis, about 17,000 TCR beta sequences were associated with specific HLA alleles at a false discovery rate of 0.05. In an earlier analysis of fewer than 700 of the donors, most TCR beta V segments appeared in productive rearrangements about 90% or about 30% of the time, broadly matching IMGT annotations. The presence/absence analyses assumed that sequencing depth was roughly uniform across donors, and that assumption may not be true. Immune exposure information for the cohort was limited to CMV serostatus. Correlated functional status among segregating V segments might be attributable to linkage disequilibrium, but an unknown experimental factor could not be ruled out. Most CMV-associated TCR beta chains appeared to be HLA-restricted in a later analysis, and the HLA associations seemed to be driven largely by CMV exposure. According to a later genetic analysis, donors in an Asian-associated ancestry cluster had fewer N-insertions in productive TCRs than the roughly 670-donor mean. Several of the top co-occurrence clusters appeared to be linked to parvovirus B19, influenza, CMV and Epstein-Barr virus, according to a later analysis. Some IMGT-functional V segments, including TRBV6-2 and TRBV6-3, could not be told apart with the 87-base-pair reads, so those segments were excluded. The study listed around 160 TCR beta chains as associated with cytomegalovirus. Because some donors lacked HLA typing at each locus, the association tests relied only on the typed subset. When HLA alleles, especially DR and DQ, strongly co-occurred, TCR associations were difficult to assign to individual alleles. The classifier was reported to diagnose cytomegalovirus status with high specificity and sensitivity in both the original cohort and the validation cohort. The authors suggested that the approach could potentially be extended to other disease states and immunological phenotypes. In a later genetic analysis, a missense DCLRE1C variant was associated with V-gene and J-gene trimming of TCR beta chains, and the association was replicated in an independent cohort. While some public TCRs were present in many individuals, most TCR sequences turned up only very rarely across donors. Because counts were too low, some 17 rarely observed V segments, including chromosome 9 orphons, were excluded from the earlier analysis of 587 of the donors. A group of highly shared sequence variants was considered likely to be a technical artifact of the sequencing pipeline. This cohort had only TCR beta chains sequenced, and the lack of alpha or paired-chain data limited which features could be detected. A later analysis found that HLA-associated TCR beta chains were more clonally expanded and had lower generation probabilities than equally common non-associated chains.

The germline V gene yields MGHRA for CDR1 and YSYEKL for CDR2. V is clipped by 0 bases and J by 2 bases, and the sequence between their germline boundaries is 14 bases long. The CDR3, from cysteine to phenylalanine, totals 16 residues. The entry retains the CDR3 DNA only, 48 bases that are in frame from base 1. The chain uses TRBV4-1 and TRBJ2-7; 5 matching bases give a weak D call of TRBD1. This clonotype was obtained from a woman between 40 and 55 years old in good health and CMV-seronegative. Sequenced sample: PBMCs. The DNA sequence is as follows: TGCGCCAGCAGCCAAGAAATGGCAGGGTGGGCCTACGAGCAGTACTTC. Protein translation: CASSQEMAGWAYEQYF.